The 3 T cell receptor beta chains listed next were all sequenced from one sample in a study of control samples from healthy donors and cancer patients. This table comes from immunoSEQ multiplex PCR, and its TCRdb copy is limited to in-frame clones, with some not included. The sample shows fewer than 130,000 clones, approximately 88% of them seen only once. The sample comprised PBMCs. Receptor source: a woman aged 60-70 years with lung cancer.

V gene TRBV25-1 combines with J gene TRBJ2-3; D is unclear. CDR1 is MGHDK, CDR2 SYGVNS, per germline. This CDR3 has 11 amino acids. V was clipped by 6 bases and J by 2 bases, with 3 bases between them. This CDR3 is CASSFTDTQYF. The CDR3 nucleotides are TGTGCCAGCAGCTTCACAGATACGCAGTATTTT.

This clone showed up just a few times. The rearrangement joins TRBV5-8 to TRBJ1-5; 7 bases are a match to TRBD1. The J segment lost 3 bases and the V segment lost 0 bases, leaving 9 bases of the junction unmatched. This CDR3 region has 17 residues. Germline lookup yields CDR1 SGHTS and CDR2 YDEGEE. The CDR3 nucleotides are TGTGCCAGCAGCTTGGGACAGACAACAGGGGTCAATCAGCCCCAGCATTTT. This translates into CASSLGQTTGVNQPQHF.

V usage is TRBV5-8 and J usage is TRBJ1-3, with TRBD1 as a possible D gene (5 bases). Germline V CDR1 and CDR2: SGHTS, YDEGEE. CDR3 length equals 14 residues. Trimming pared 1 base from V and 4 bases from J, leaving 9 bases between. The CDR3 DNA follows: TGTGCCAGCAGCTTGCGACAGATCGGAAACACCATATATTTT. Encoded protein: CASSLRQIGNTIYF.